One and the same sample provided the 9 T cell receptor beta chains below, sequenced in a study of T cell repertoires in cytomegalovirus infection. Their cognate antigens are unknown. One entry per CDR3 protein, called by TCRdb with MiXCR from the reads. This table holds roughly 500,000 distinct CDR3 sequences, roughly 34% found once. This specimen consisted of cultured PBMCs, obtained from culture after CMV antigen stimulation. The receptors were sampled from a human donor in good health (CMV status not recorded). Some clones in this sample may be carry-over from other donors' samples.

V and J are TRBV7-9 and TRBJ1-4; D remains ambiguous. The germline CDR1 and CDR2 sequences are SEHNR and FQNEAQ (reference sequence). V was pared by 7 bases and J by 7 bases, with 13 bases between. The CDR3 consists of 13 residues. The CDR3 DNA reads as TGTGCCAGCACCCCCGACCCGGGTGAAAAACTGTTTTTT. Amino acid sequence: CASTPDPGEKLFF.

The chain joins TRBV28 to TRBJ1-1; 9 bases align to TRBD1. CDR1 is MDHEN, CDR2 SYDVKM, per germline. The CDR3 runs 14 residues. V shed 3 bases and J 4 bases; nucleotides not matched to a gene: 3. CDR3 nucleotides: TGTGCCAGCAGTTTGGGGGACAGGGTCACTGAAGCTTTCTTT. Translated: CASSLGDRVTEAFF.

CDR3 nucleotides: TGTGCCAGCAGCTCCCCGGACAGAAGCTATGGCTACACCTTC. This sequence encodes CASSSPDRSYGYTF. The chain employs TRBV6-5 and TRBJ1-2; tentatively, D is TRBD1 (6 bases). With 6 bases removed from V and 4 bases from J, the gap between germline ends came to 15 bases. The CDR3 length is 14 residues. Germline values: CDR1 MNHEY, CDR2 SVGAGI.

There are many counts of this clonotype. CDR3 DNA: TGTGCCAGCAGCTCCTGGCCTGAGAGGGGGGACACTGAAGCTTTCTTT. Its protein product is CASSSWPERGDTEAFF. The chain links TRBV7-2 to TRBJ1-1; tentative D call: TRBD1 (6 bases). Trimming took 4 bases from V and 3 from J, leaving 18 bases between them. The CDR3 has 16 residues. Per germline, CDR1 SGHTA and CDR2 FQGNSA.

The V gene is TRBV3-1, the J gene TRBJ2-7; a weak D match, TRBD2 (6 bases). In germline, CDR1 is LGHDT, CDR2 YNNKEL (reference sequence). This CDR3 region has 14 residues. V shed 1 base and J shed 7 bases, with 14 bases lying between them. CDR3 protein: CASSQGLGLSEQYF. The CDR3 DNA reads as TGTGCCAGCAGCCAAGGATTGGGACTCAGTGAGCAGTACTTC.

The chain uses TRBV15 and TRBJ2-2; 9 bases fit TRBD2. V shed 0 bases and J 0 bases; nucleotides not matched to a gene: 8. The germline V gene encodes CDR1 LNHNV and CDR2 YYDKDF (reference sequence). There are 19 residues in the CDR3. As DNA, the CDR3 is TGTGCCACCAGCAGAGATCTGCTAGCGGGGTTCGCGAACACCGGGGAGCTGTTTTTT. It encodes CATSRDLLAGFANTGELFF.

The rearrangement uses TRBV7-9 and TRBJ2-7; the D call may be TRBD1 or TRBD2 (5 bases each). The CDR3 runs to 14 residues. V lost 3 bases and J lost 6, with 15 bases in between. CDR1 and CDR2 from the germline V gene are SEHNR and FQNEAQ (reference sequence). The CDR3 coding sequence is TGTGCCAGCAGCTTCACGGGACCAAAAGCCGAGCAGTACGTC. Translated, it gives CASSFTGPKAEQYV.

This clonotype was seen many times. The rearrangement links TRBV5-5 to TRBJ2-1, with 12 positions matching TRBD2. V shed 0 bases, J shed 8 bases, and the junction held 6 bases outside the gene matches. This CDR3 is 16 amino acids long. Looked up from germline, CDR1 is SGHKS and CDR2 is YYEKEE (reference sequence). Here the CDR3 reads CASSLDPSGRVYEQFF. As DNA, the CDR3 is TGTGCCAGCAGCTTGGACCCTAGCGGGAGGGTCTATGAGCAGTTCTTC.

The chain combines TRBV6-2 or TRBV6-3 with TRBJ2-2; 9 bases match TRBD2. The CDR3 sequence is 20 residues long. The germline V gene has CDR1 MNHEY and CDR2 SVGEGT. The trim removed 1 base at V and 3 bases at J, leaving 15 bases unmatched. Here the CDR3 reads CASSYYRGLARNQYTGELFF. The CDR3 region has the DNA TGTGCCAGCAGTTACTACCGAGGACTAGCGCGCAACCAATACACCGGGGAGCTGTTTTTT.